This is a list of T cell receptor beta chains from one sample in a study of T cell changes during pregnancy in multiple sclerosis. Assay: immunoSEQ multiplex PCR; the TCRdb copy retains only in-frame clones and omits some. Of around 50,000 clones in the sample, around 92% are singletons; the top ten hold 0.15% to 0.2%. The source was CD4+ T cells from peripheral blood mononuclear cells, collected after pregnancy. The receptors here all came from a female donor in good health, enrolled as a control in a pregnancy study. Each CDR3 is given with its conserved first and last residue. The D gene is left open where the match is weak.

J	D	V	DNA	CDR3
TRBJ2-3	.	TRBV7-3	TGTGCCAGCAGCGTCGAGAGCACAGATACGCAGTATTTT	CASSVESTDTQYF
TRBJ2-1	TRBD1	TRBV9	TGTGCCAGCAGCGTAGACGGACAGGGGCACAATGAGCAGTTCTTC	CASSVDGQGHNEQFF
TRBJ1-2	.	TRBV9	TGTGCCAGCAGCGTCACAGGCAACTATGGCTACACCTTC	CASSVTGNYGYTF
TRBJ2-7	.	TRBV6-6	TGTGCCAGCAGTCAGGCCAGCTCCTACGAGCAGTACTTC	CASSQASSYEQYF
TRBJ1-1	TRBD1	TRBV18	TGTGCCAGCTCATTAGGACAGGGAGGGAACACTGAAGCTTTCTTT	CASSLGQGGNTEAFF
TRBJ1-2	.	TRBV7-3	TGTGCCAGCAGCTTACGGCCAGGGTATGGCTACACCTTC	CASSLRPGYGYTF
TRBJ1-6	.	TRBV19	TGTGCCAGCAGAAACAGGGATTGGAATTCACCCCTCCACTTT	CASRNRDWNSPLHF
TRBJ1-5	.	TRBV5-5	TGTGCCAGCAGCTTGGTATCAGGGGGCAATCAGCCCCAGCATTTT	CASSLVSGGNQPQHF
TRBJ1-1	.	TRBV29-1	TGCAGCGTTCAAGCGACGGGGAACACTGAAGCTTTCTTT	CSVQATGNTEAFF
TRBJ2-3	.	TRBV18	TGTGCCAGCTCACCTGTCAGAAGCACAGATACGCAGTATTTT	CASSPVRSTDTQYF